The source of this T cell receptor beta chain is a study of T-cell reconstitution after alpha-beta-depleted transplantation in children. Unique molecular identifiers were incorporated during preparation of the TCRbeta library. Using its own MiXCR run on the PCR reads, TCRdb lists one record per CDR3 protein. Among about 610,000 distinct CDR3 sequences, 8% to 11% were seen once, and the ten largest hold about 4.2%. The germline V gene encodes CDR1 DFQATT and CDR2 SNEGSKA (reference sequence). The CDR3 contains 15 residues. Of note for this clonotype: A read error may be the cause here, since a much bigger clone is one base away.

Material: PBMCs from the stem cell graft donor, obtained from the stem cell graft. This clonotype was sampled from a human donor who donated a stem cell graft to a child with acute myeloid leukemia. This chain links TRBV20-1 with TRBJ2-1, with 10 bases matching TRBD2. DNA for the CDR3: TGCAGTGCCCCACTAGCGGGGCAGTATTACAATGAGCAGTGCTTC. Translating gives CSAPLAGQYYNEQCF.